Below are 11 T cell receptor beta chains sequenced from a single sample in a study of T cells in Graves' hyperthyroidism and ophthalmopathy. TCR beta CDR3 sequences were amplified from RNA transcripts. The TCR CDR3 first-round RT-PCR relied on the HTBI primer set. Using its own MiXCR run on the multiplex PCR reads, TCRdb lists one record per CDR3 protein. The top ten hold 7.5% to 9.5% of the sample, which has about 840,000 distinct CDR3 sequences, 35% to 40% seen once. The sequenced sample consisted of blood. Receptors were obtained from a man between 18 and 29 years old with Graves' hyperthyroidism.

This rearrangement joins TRBV7-9 to TRBJ2-5, with 9 bases lining up with TRBD2. The CDR3 is made up of 17 amino acids. Germline trimming cut 7 bases from V and 5 bases from J; bases unmatched to any gene: 17. From germline, CDR1 is SEHNR and CDR2 FQNEAQ (reference sequence). CDR3 region: CASKGSPHSGSVETQYF. CDR3 nucleotides: TGTGCCAGCAAGGGCAGTCCCCATAGCGGGAGCGTGGAGACCCAGTACTTC.

In this sample, this clonotype turned up many times. V is TRBV5-1 and J is TRBJ1-2, with a weak D call TRBD1 (5 bases). Trimming left V 4 bases short and J 7 bases short, with 17 bases between. This CDR3 has 14 amino acids. Germline assignment: CDR1 SGHRS and CDR2 YFSETQ. The CDR3 reads CASSPTTGVGGYTF. CDR3 sequence (DNA): TGCGCCAGCAGCCCAACAACGGGGGTTGGTGGCTACACCTTC.

This clonotype was seen more than once but under ten times. The chain recombines TRBV2 with TRBJ2-7; D may match TRBD1 or TRBD2 (5 bases each). The germline V gene encodes CDR1 SNHLY and CDR2 FYNNEI. Trimming took off 6 bases at V and 4 bases at J, with 10 bases between the two ends. CDR3 length: 12 residues. The CDR3 coding sequence is TGTGCCAGCAGGGTGTGGGGGTACGAGCAGTACTTC. Translated: CASRVWGYEQYF.

This clonotype was detected many times. The gene calls are TRBV10-3 and TRBJ2-7; D is possibly TRBD1 (5 bases). This CDR3 is 14 amino acids long. Trimming shortened V by 0 bases and J by 3 bases, and 9 bases separated the two germline ends. Per germline, CDR1 ENHRY and CDR2 SYGVKD. This chain's CDR3 is CAISESSGNYEQYF. The DNA of the CDR3 is TGTGCCATCAGTGAGTCCTCAGGGAACTACGAGCAGTACTTC.

This clonotype has a count of ten or more. The rearrangement uses TRBV20-1 and TRBJ2-5, with TRBD2 matching 9 bases. The germline V gene has CDR1 DFQATT and CDR2 SNEGSKA (reference sequence). With 0 bases clipped from V and 4 bases from J, the junction kept 0 bases outside the gene matches. The CDR3 runs to 13 residues. The CDR3 DNA follows: TGCAGTGCTAGAGATAGCGGGAGAGAGACCCAGTACTTC. Its translation: CSARDSGRETQYF.

Of note for this clonotype: This clone may be a read error of a much larger clone one base away. The chain couples TRBV29-1 to TRBJ2-7; tentatively, D is TRBD1 (6 bases). Germline CDR1 SQVTM, CDR2 ANQGSEA. The CDR3 is 13 residues long. The CDR3 DNA reads as TGCAGCGTTGAAGGACAGGCGTCCTGCGAGCAGTACTTC. It encodes CSVEGQASCEQYF.

This clonotype has ten or more counts. This chain joins TRBV10-2 and TRBJ2-6, with 11 bases lining up with TRBD1. The ends lost 6 bases at V and 9 bases at J; junction bases unmatched: 10. Germline V gene data show CDR1 as WSHSY and CDR2 as SAAADI. The CDR3 runs to 16 residues. In nucleotides, the CDR3 is TGCGCCAGCAGGTCCGGGACAGGGGGGTTCGGCAACGTCCTGACTTTC. As protein: CASRSGTGGFGNVLTF.

The chain combines TRBV4-1 with TRBJ1-4, with D uncertain. CDR1 MGHRA and CDR2 YSYEKL come from the germline V gene. Trimming stripped 2 bases from V and 8 bases from J, with 9 bases between. The CDR3 spans 13 residues. In DNA form, the CDR3 reads TGCGCCAGCAGCCAACCTCCGGGGGAAAAACTGTTTTTT. Encoded protein: CASSQPPGEKLFF.

The rearrangement uses TRBV7-3 and TRBJ2-7, with D possibly being TRBD2 (6 bases). Germline-derived CDR1 and CDR2 are SGHTA and FQGTGA. V lost 8 bases and J lost 1, with 15 bases in between. CDR3 size: 14 residues. The CDR3 DNA reads as TGTGCCAGCGGCGACCCCGCGGGATCCTACGAGCAGTACTTC. Residues: CASGDPAGSYEQYF.

This clonotype was counted only a few times. As DNA, the CDR3 is TGTGCCAGCACTTCGGGACTAGCGGGAGGAGCCGGGGAGCTGTTTTTT. Protein sequence: CASTSGLAGGAGELFF. The chain recombines TRBV2 with TRBJ2-2; 15 bases are a match to TRBD2. Per the germline V gene, CDR1 is SNHLY and CDR2 is FYNNEI. V gave up 7 bases and J gave up 6 bases; unmatched junction bases: 6. The CDR3 has 16 amino acids.

This rearrangement joins TRBV29-1 to TRBJ1-2, with a weak D call TRBD1 (5 bases). CDR3 length: 15 amino acids. Trimming took 6 bases from V and 0 from J, leaving 17 bases between them. Germline lookup yields CDR1 SQVTM and CDR2 ANQGSEA. The CDR3 spells CSVAHGAGSNYGYTF. In DNA form, the CDR3 reads TGCAGCGTGGCGCACGGGGCAGGTTCTAACTATGGCTACACCTTC. The whole variable domain, filled in from reference TRBV29-1 and TRBJ1-2, reads SAVISQKPSRDICQRGTSLTIQCQVDSQVTMMFWYRQQPGQSLTLIATANQGSEATYESGFVIDKFPISRPNLTFSTLTVSNMSPEDSSIYLCSVAHGAGSNYGYTFGSGTRLTVV.